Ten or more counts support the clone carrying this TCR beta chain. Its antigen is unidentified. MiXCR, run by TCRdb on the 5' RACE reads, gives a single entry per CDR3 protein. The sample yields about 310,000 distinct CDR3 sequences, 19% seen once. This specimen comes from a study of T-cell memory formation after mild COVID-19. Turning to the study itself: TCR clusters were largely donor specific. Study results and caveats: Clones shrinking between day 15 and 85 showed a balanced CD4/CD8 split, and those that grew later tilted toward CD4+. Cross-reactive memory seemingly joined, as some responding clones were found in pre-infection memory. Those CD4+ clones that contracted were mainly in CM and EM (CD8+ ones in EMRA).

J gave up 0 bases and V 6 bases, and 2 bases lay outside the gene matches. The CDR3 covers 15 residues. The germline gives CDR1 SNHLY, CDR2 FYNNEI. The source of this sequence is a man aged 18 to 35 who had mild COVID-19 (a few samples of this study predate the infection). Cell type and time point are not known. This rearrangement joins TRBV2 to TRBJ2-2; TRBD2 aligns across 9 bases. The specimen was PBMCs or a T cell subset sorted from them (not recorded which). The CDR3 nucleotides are TGTGCCAGCAGCGGACTAGCGTCGAACACCGGGGAGCTGTTTTTT. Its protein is CASSGLASNTGELFF.